The 17 T cell receptor beta chains reported below all come from one sample, sequenced in a study of spatial heterogeneity in lung cancer. Study-level points and caveats: The number of expanded tumor alpha and beta chains correlated with mutation number.

TCRdb re-analysed the 5' RACE reads in MiXCR, keeping a single row per CDR3 protein. This table holds several thousand distinct CDR3 sequences, approximately 1.2% found once. Their antigens remain unidentified. The time point here: sample taken at primary tumor resection. Sequences were derived from lung tumor tissue, sampled at surgery. These receptors all come from a male donor with early-stage non-small cell lung cancer.

This clonotype was recorded at least ten times. This chain joins TRBV29-1 and TRBJ1-1, with D possibly matching TRBD1 (5 bases). The CDR3 totals 11 residues. Germline assignment: CDR1 SQVTM and CDR2 ANQGSEA. Between the trimmed V and J ends, which lost 0 bases and 9 bases, there was a span of 8 bases. CDR3 in amino acids: CSVEEGLQAFF. CDR3 in DNA: TGCAGCGTTGAAGAGGGACTGCAAGCTTTCTTT.

The sample holds many counts of this clonotype. V usage is TRBV3-1 and J usage is TRBJ2-1, with D tentatively TRBD2 (6 bases). Trimming pared 1 base from V and 1 base from J, leaving 8 bases between. CDR1 is LGHDT, CDR2 YNNKEL, per germline (reference sequence). The CDR3 has 15 amino acids. Here the CDR3 DNA reads TGTGCCAGCAGCCAAGGTAGCGGATCCTACAATGAGCAGTTCTTC. Amino acid sequence: CASSQGSGSYNEQFF.

This clonotype was seen ten or more times. The CDR3 protein is CASSRPGTDTQYF. The CDR3 DNA follows: TGTGCCAGCAGTCGTCCGGGCACAGATACGCAGTATTTT. This chain uses TRBV7-2 with TRBJ2-3; D gene ambiguous. Germline V gives CDR1 SGHTA, CDR2 FQGNSA. The V gene lost 6 bases and the J gene lost 1 base, with 8 bases spanning the gap. The CDR3 is 13 residues long.

This clonotype is judged medium-sized. The chain is built from TRBV24-1 and TRBJ1-3; D not resolved. Germline-derived CDR1 and CDR2 are KGHDR and SFDVKD. CDR3 length equals 13 residues. Deletions cut 5 bases from V and 6 bases from J, with 10 bases between. DNA of the CDR3: TGTGCCACCAGTGCCAATGTTCTAAACACCATATATTTT. As protein: CATSANVLNTIYF.

Sample share makes this clonotype medium-sized. This chain links TRBV20-1 with TRBJ2-4; D gene uncertain. The V gene's germline CDR1 is DFQATT and CDR2 SNEGSKA (reference sequence). V was shortened by 5 bases and J by 8 bases, with 7 bases between the two germline ends. The CDR3 runs 10 residues. The CDR3 DNA follows: TGCAGTGCTCTTGAGGACATTCAGTACTTC. Translating it yields CSALEDIQYF.

Ten or more counts support this clonotype. The gene calls are TRBV7-2 and TRBJ2-1, with 8 bases fitting TRBD2. The CDR3 has 14 residues. Germline V lookup: CDR1 SGHTA, CDR2 FQGNSA. The V gene end was trimmed by 3 bases and the J gene end by 7 bases; junction bases not matched to a gene: 5. CDR3 amino acids: CASSFGRAKNEQFF. The CDR3 coding sequence is TGTGCCAGCAGCTTCGGGAGGGCCAAGAATGAGCAGTTCTTC.

This clonotype has ten or more counts. This rearrangement joins TRBV4-1 to TRBJ1-2, with D tentatively TRBD1 (5 bases). Germline lookup yields CDR1 MGHRA and CDR2 YSYEKL. V was clipped by 0 bases and J by 8 bases, with 22 bases between them. This CDR3 is 17 amino acids long. The CDR3 reads CASSQDWGTPGTLGYTF. CDR3 DNA sequence: TGCGCCAGCAGCCAAGACTGGGGGACTCCCGGGACGCTCGGCTACACCTTC.

This clonotype was detected many times. V and J are TRBV21-1 and TRBJ1-5; TRBD1, the table's D call, was not compared with the DNA. TRBV21-1 is a documented pseudogene. CDR3 length: 16 residues. The CDR3 reads CASKIGLQGCNQPQHF. CDR3 in DNA: TGTGCCAGCAAAATAGGCCTACAGGGATGCAATCAGCCCCAGCATTTT.

This clonotype is deemed medium-sized (0.01 to 0.1%). A junction boundary mismatches the germline segment, possibly from a read error. This chain uses TRBV2 with TRBJ2-1, with 12 bases identical to TRBD1. Germline lookup yields CDR1 SNHLY and CDR2 FYNNEI. This CDR3 is 15 amino acids long. CDR3 in DNA: TGTGCCAACAACCCTGGGACAGGGGGCTACAATGGGCAGTTCTTC. This translates into CANNPGTGGYNGQFF.

By proportion, this clonotype is medium-sized (0.01 to 0.1%). The CDR3 coding sequence is TGTGCCAGCAGCCAGAAAGTAGGACTCTTCCCCCCCGGGGAGCTGTTTTTT. Its protein product is CASSQKVGLFPPGELFF. The rearrangement uses TRBV3-1 and TRBJ2-2, with D perhaps matching TRBD2 (5 bases). Per germline, CDR1 LGHDT and CDR2 YNNKEL (reference sequence). Trimming stripped 3 bases from V and 6 bases from J, with 20 bases between. This CDR3 is built from 17 residues. The whole variable domain, remainder taken from reference TRBV3-1 and TRBJ2-2, is DTAVSQTPKYLVTQMGNDKSIKCEQNLGHDTMYWYKQDSKKFLKIMFSYNNKELIINETVPNRFSPKSPDKAHLNLHINSLELGDSAVYFCASSQKVGLFPPGELFFGEGSRLTVL.

By share, this clonotype ranks as medium-sized. V usage is TRBV5-1 and J usage is TRBJ2-1; D is ambiguous. Per germline, CDR1 SGHRS and CDR2 YFSETQ. Trimming took off 0 bases at V and 5 bases at J, with 9 bases between the two ends. This CDR3 has 14 residues. The chain's CDR3 is CASSLVVTNNEQFF. The CDR3 bases are TGCGCCAGCAGCTTGGTTGTGACCAACAATGAGCAGTTCTTC.

This clonotype is classed as medium-sized. The chain is built from TRBV6-5 and TRBJ1-1, with 7 bases aligning to TRBD1. CDR1 is MNHEY and CDR2 is SVGAGI in the germline V gene. The CDR3 runs 15 residues. With V trimmed by 2 bases and J by 4 bases, 7 bases remained unmatched. CDR3 nucleotides: TGTGCCAGCAGTTACATAGGGGGCTCGGGCACTGAAGCTTTCTTT. Its protein product is CASSYIGGSGTEAFF.

By proportion, this clonotype is medium-sized. The chain has TRBV5-4 and TRBJ1-1; D perhaps matches TRBD1 (6 bases). V lost 3 bases, J lost 4 bases, and 10 bases lay in between. Germline assignment: CDR1 SGHNT and CDR2 YYREEE (reference sequence). This CDR3 region has 13 residues. CDR3 amino acids: CASSSQGFTEAFF. The CDR3 nucleotides read TGTGCCAGCAGCTCACAGGGCTTCACTGAAGCTTTCTTT. The full variable domain, rest sourced from reference TRBV5-4 and TRBJ1-1, is ETGVTQSPTHLIKTRGQQVTLRCSSQSGHNTVSWYQQALGQGPQFIFQYYREEENGRGNFPPRFSGLQFPNYSSELNVNALELDDSALYLCASSSQGFTEAFFGQGTRLTVV.

This clonotype is labeled medium-sized (0.01 to 0.1%). The CDR3, as DNA: TGTGCCAGTACCGACAGGGCTATATTTACTAGCACAGATACGCAGTATTTT. Amino acid sequence: CASTDRAIFTSTDTQYF. V and J are TRBV19 and TRBJ2-3, with 7 bases fitting TRBD1. V lost 7 bases to trimming and J lost 0 bases; unmatched junction nucleotides: 13. This CDR3 has 17 residues. Germline-derived CDR1 and CDR2 are LNHDA and SQIVND (reference sequence).

This clonotype is categorized as medium-sized (0.01 to 0.1%). This sequence joins TRBV12-5 and TRBJ2-7, with D uncertain. The V end lost 1 base, the J end lost 3 bases, and 4 bases lay between the germline ends. The length of the CDR3 is 12 residues. Germline CDR1 and CDR2: LGHNT and FRNRAP. CDR3 amino acids: CASGLDRYEQYF. DNA of the CDR3: TGTGCTAGTGGTTTGGACCGCTACGAGCAGTACTTC.

This clonotype has a count of ten or more. Possible read error: a much larger clone is one base away. V usage is TRBV6-1 and J usage is TRBJ1-1, with TRBD1 as a possible D gene (5 bases). This CDR3 has 13 residues. V lost 8 bases, J lost 1 base, and 11 bases lay in between. CDR1 and CDR2 (germline): MNHNS, SASEGT. As DNA, the CDR3 is TGTGCCAGCCTGAGACAGAGGAACACTGAAGCTTTCTTT. This sequence encodes CASLRQRNTEAFF.

This clonotype was counted at least ten times. The chain recombines TRBV5-8 with TRBJ2-7; no reliable D call. This CDR3 comprises 12 residues. In germline, CDR1 is SGHTS, CDR2 YDEGEE. Trimming left V 5 bases short and J 3 bases short, with 9 bases between. The CDR3 region is CASRLTVYEQYF. CDR3 nucleotide sequence: TGTGCCAGCAGGTTAACCGTCTACGAGCAGTACTTC.